A selection of T cell receptor beta chains follows, all from one sample in a study of Tregs in tolerant kidney transplant recipients. Profiling relied on immunoSEQ multiplex PCR, and the TCRdb table lists in-frame clones only, not all of them. The sample includes about 15,000 clones, around four fifths of them seen just once. The material sequenced was Tregs from blood, taken before the transplant. The receptor set was obtained from a human donor who received a combined kidney and bone marrow transplant. Both conserved end residues are part of each CDR3. D genes are given only for firm matches. Only some rows state a clone size, as once, few, many or a class for expanded clones.

-	TRBV21-1	TRBJ2-7	-	TGTGCCAGCAGCAAAAGAGGACAGGCCCCGATGATGCAGTACTTC	CASSKRGQAPMMQYF
-	TRBV5-1	TRBJ2-7	TRBD2	TGCGCCAGCAGCTGGATGACTAGCGGGGTCCCCTACGAGCAGTACTTC	CASSWMTSGVPYEQYF
-	TRBV28	TRBJ1-2	-	TGTGCCAGCAGTGTACTAAGGCGTAACTATGGCTACACCTTC	CASSVLRRNYGYTF
-	TRBV27	TRBJ2-2	-	TGTGCCAGCAGTTTATTGGGCGGGATCTCGAACACCGGGGAGCTGTTTTTT	CASSLLGGISNTGELFF
-	TRBV9	TRBJ2-1	TRBD2	TGTGCCAGCAGCGAGGGACTAGCGGGGACGAGCTCCTACAATGAGCAGTTCTTC	CASSEGLAGTSSYNEQFF
-	TRBV11-2	TRBJ2-1	TRBD2	TGTGCCAGCAGCCAGACCTGGGGGGGGGAGTTCTTC	CASSQTWGGEFF
-	TRBV6-1	TRBJ1-5	-	TGTGCCAGCAGTGAAAAGGCGGATCAGCCCCAGCATTTT	CASSEKADQPQHF
-	TRBV5-1	TRBJ2-2	-	TGCGCCAGCAGCCCCCGGACAGGGAGGGACACCGGGGAGCTGTTTTTT	CASSPRTGRDTGELFF
once	TRBV10-3	TRBJ2-3	-	TGTGCCATACGACTAGATGGCACAGATACGCAGTATTTT	CAIRLDGTDTQYF
-	TRBV2	TRBJ1-5	TRBD1	TGTGCCAGCAGTGACGACAGGGGTAGGTCCCAGCATTTT	CASSDDRGRSQHF
-	TRBV25-1	TRBJ1-4	-	TGTGCCAGCAGTGGATCGGGGAGAGGCGATGAAAAACTGTTTTTT	CASSGSGRGDEKLFF
-	TRBV11-2	TRBJ1-2	TRBD1	TGTGCCAGCAGCTTAGACAGGGGGCGCGGTTACACCTTC	CASSLDRGRGYTF
-	TRBV10-3	TRBJ2-1	-	TGTGCCATCAGTAGAAATGAGGCAAGCTCCTACAATGAGCAGTTCTTC	CAISRNEASSYNEQFF
-	TRBV6-4	TRBJ2-1	TRBD2	TGTGCCAGCAGTGACTCCGGGACTAGCGGGAGCAATGAGCAGTTCTTC	CASSDSGTSGSNEQFF
-	TRBV2	TRBJ2-2	TRBD1	TGTGCCAGCAGACGGACAGGGGGCTATAGCGGGGAGCTGTTTTTT	CASRRTGGYSGELFF
-	TRBV7-2	TRBJ2-3	TRBD2	TGTGCCAGCAGCCCGGTGAGTAGCGGGGAAAGCACAGATACGCAGTATTTT	CASSPVSSGESTDTQYF
once	TRBV28	TRBJ1-4	-	TGTGCCAGCAGTTTCGGGGGGCGCGGTGAAAAACTGTTTTTT	CASSFGGRGEKLFF
-	TRBV7-9	TRBJ2-7	-	TGTGCCAGCAGCCCAAACACAGGGTACGAGCAGTACTTC	CASSPNTGYEQYF
-	TRBV6-1	TRBJ2-7	-	TGTGCCAGCATCGGGACCTACGAGCAGTACTTC	CASIGTYEQYF
-	TRBV5-4	TRBJ1-2	TRBD1	TGTGCCAGCAGCCCCGGACAGGGGACCTATGGCTACACCTTC	CASSPGQGTYGYTF
-	TRBV5-1	TRBJ2-7	TRBD2	TGCGCCAGCAGCGTGGCGTTCGGCGGGGGCTACGAGCAGTACTTC	CASSVAFGGGYEQYF
-	TRBV7-2	TRBJ2-7	TRBD2	TGTGCCAGCAGCGGACTAGCGGCTGCCTACGAGCAGTACTTC	CASSGLAAAYEQYF
-	TRBV4-1	TRBJ2-5	-	TGCGCCAGCAGCCAAGATGGGGCGAGTGAGACCCAGTACTTC	CASSQDGASETQYF
-	TRBV30	TRBJ1-1	-	TGTGCCTGTACAGAAAGTTTGACTGAAGCTTTCTTT	CACTESLTEAFF
few	TRBV6-5	TRBJ2-7	-	TGTGCCAGCAGTGGCCCACAGGGCCCGCAGTACTTC	CASSGPQGPQYF